Each of the 20 T cell receptor beta chains below was sequenced from the same sample in a study of blood T cells in healthy people across ages. The second PCR ran roughly 6 to 11 cycles with a sample-barcoded 5' primer and J-beta primers. Via MiXCR, TCRdb re-called the 5' RACE reads, giving one row per CDR3 protein. Among under 2 million distinct CDR3 sequences listed, roughly 30% were seen once. Sequenced: blood. These receptors originate from a young woman in good health.

Concerning this clonotype itself: Its ends do not fully match the called genes, so a read error is possible. The chain joins TRBV27 to TRBJ1-2, with TRBD1 matching over 7 bases. This CDR3 is 15 amino acids long. Germline V gene sequence: CDR1 MNHEY, CDR2 SMNVEV (reference sequence). CDR3 coding DNA: TGTGTCAGCAGTCCTCAGGGGGGGATTAACTATGGCTACACCTTC. This sequence encodes CVSSPQGGINYGYTF.

This clonotype appeared a few times. V and J are TRBV20-1 and TRBJ1-5; TRBD1 matches at 9 bases. V trimming: 2 bases; J trimming: 2 bases; junction bases outside the gene matches: 16. The CDR3 runs 19 residues. Germline CDR1 DFQATT, CDR2 SNEGSKA (reference sequence). In nucleotides, the CDR3 is TGCAGTGCTAGATCCCCGACAGGGGGATTATTTGGGGGCAATCAGCCCCAGCATTTT. It is translated as CSARSPTGGLFGGNQPQHF.

This clonotype has more than one count but fewer than ten. J is TRBJ1-5 and V is TRBV28; D may be TRBD1 (6 bases). V shed 5 bases and J shed 6 bases, with 8 bases lying between them. The CDR3 loop spans 12 amino acids. The germline V gene encodes CDR1 MDHEN and CDR2 SYDVKM. The CDR3 DNA reads TGTGCCAGCAGTGCCAGGGGTCAGCCCCAGCATTTT. The encoded protein is CASSARGQPQHF. Full variable domain (remainder filled in from reference TRBV28 and TRBJ1-5): DVKVTQSSRYLVKRTGEKVFLECVQDMDHENMFWYRQDPGLGLRLIYFSYDVKMKEKGDIPEGYSVSREKKERFSLILESASTNQTSMYLCASSARGQPQHFGDGTRLSIL.

This clonotype was counted between two and nine times. The chain joins TRBV29-1 to TRBJ1-2; TRBD1 aligns across 8 bases. From germline, CDR1 is SQVTM and CDR2 ANQGSEA. The CDR3 spans 15 residues. Trimming removed 7 bases from V and 3 bases from J; junction bases left unmatched: 13. The CDR3 bases are TGCAGCGCCGAGTCGACAGGGGACCTAGACTATGGCTACACCTTC. It yields the protein CSAESTGDLDYGYTF.

This clonotype showed up many times. V gene TRBV11-2 combines with J gene TRBJ2-3; D not resolved. This CDR3 spans 12 amino acids. Per the germline V gene, CDR1 is SGHAT and CDR2 is FQNNGV. The V and J ends lost 5 bases and 8 bases respectively, with 11 bases between them. CDR3 in amino acids: CASSPPKRTQYF. DNA for the CDR3: TGTGCCAGCAGCCCTCCAAAGCGTACGCAGTATTTT.

This sequence joins TRBV20-1 and TRBJ2-1, with D perhaps TRBD1 or TRBD2 (5 bases each). CDR3 length equals 18 residues. CDR1 is DFQATT and CDR2 is SNEGSKA in the germline V gene (reference sequence). Trimming cost V 0 bases and J 2 bases, with 20 bases left between them. CDR3 in DNA: TGCAGTGCTAGAGATGTCCAGGGAGCTTTCTCGGCCTACAATGAGCAGTTCTTC. The encoded protein is CSARDVQGAFSAYNEQFF.

This clonotype was found many times. The rearrangement uses TRBV12-3 or TRBV12-4 and TRBJ2-2; D is possibly TRBD1 (6 bases). The CDR3 is made up of 15 amino acids. V lost 6 bases, J lost 0 bases, and 11 bases lay in between. CDR3 sequence: CASSFRGTNTGELFF. DNA of the CDR3: TGTGCCAGCAGCTTCAGGGGAACGAACACCGGGGAGCTGTTTTTT.

Concerning this clonotype: A read error may produce the germline difference seen at one junction end. The J gene is TRBJ2-5, the V gene TRBV7-9; perhaps TRBD2 as D (6 bases). CDR3 length equals 14 residues. Germline CDR1 SEHNR, CDR2 FQNEAQ (reference sequence). The CDR3 reads CASTLGTSQETQYF. In DNA, the CDR3 is TGTGCCAGCACCTTAGGGACTTCCCAAGAGACCCAGTACTTC.

The chain carries TRBV6-1 and TRBJ1-6, with TRBD1 as a possible D gene (5 bases). The V gene's germline CDR1 is MNHNS and CDR2 SASEGT. V was cut by 5 bases and J by 7 bases, with 24 bases left in between. The CDR3 is 18 residues long. CDR3 amino acids: CASSPRRAGTVKNSPLHF. In DNA, the CDR3 is TGTGCCAGCAGTCCACGGAGGGCAGGGACGGTAAAGAATTCACCCCTCCACTTT.

The V gene is TRBV5-1, the J gene TRBJ1-2; D possibly corresponds to TRBD1 (6 bases). V dropped 4 bases and J dropped 4 bases, with 14 bases sitting between them. In germline, CDR1 is SGHRS, CDR2 YFSETQ. CDR3 length equals 14 residues. The CDR3 region is CASSKQGNIYGYTF. CDR3 coding DNA: TGCGCCAGCAGCAAACAGGGAAATATCTATGGCTACACCTTC.

J is TRBJ2-3 and V is TRBV24-1, with 7 bases that match TRBD2. Germline V lookup: CDR1 KGHDR, CDR2 SFDVKD. The CDR3 spans 17 residues. Losses at the gene ends were 4 bases for V and 5 bases for J; bases not matched to a gene: 14. The DNA of the CDR3 is TGTGCCACCAGTGACCCCATACCGGGACTAAACGGAGATACGCAGTATTTT. Residues: CATSDPIPGLNGDTQYF.

V is TRBV7-6 and J is TRBJ2-1; 11 bases are shared with TRBD2. CDR1 and CDR2 from the germline V gene are SGHVS and FNYEAQ. V lost 0 bases to trimming and J lost 4 bases; unmatched junction nucleotides: 5. The CDR3 totals 17 residues. The CDR3 here is CASSLARGTSGYNEQFF. The CDR3 nucleotides are TGTGCCAGCAGCTTAGCGCGCGGGACTAGCGGTTACAATGAGCAGTTCTTC.

The chain joins TRBV6-1 to TRBJ1-5, with D hard to call. V was pared by 7 bases and J by 4 bases, with 14 bases between. The germline CDR1 and CDR2 sequences are MNHNS and SASEGT. CDR3 length equals 14 residues. The CDR3 DNA reads as TGTGCCAGCAACCGGGAACACTTTAATCAGCCCCAGCATTTT. Protein: CASNREHFNQPQHF.

The V call is TRBV6-1, the J call TRBJ2-6, with D possibly TRBD1 on 5 matching bases. The CDR3 is 15 amino acids. Germline values: CDR1 MNHNS, CDR2 SASEGT. Between the trimmed V and J ends, which lost 4 bases and 2 bases, there was a span of 9 bases. CDR3 loop: CASSGREAGANVLTF. The CDR3 coding sequence is TGTGCCAGCAGTGGCAGGGAAGCTGGGGCCAACGTCCTGACTTTC.

The genes are TRBV3-1 and TRBJ2-1; perhaps TRBD2 as D (5 bases). The J call may not be correct, given that the DNA end is closer to TRBJ2-7. Germline CDR1 reads LGHDT; CDR2 reads YNNKEL (reference sequence). The CDR3 has 16 residues. CDR3 in amino acids: CASSQGTPSSYNEQYF. CDR3 DNA sequence: TGTGCCAGCAGCCAAGGGACTCCCTCCTCTTACAATGAGCAGTACTTC.

V gene TRBV7-9 combines with J gene TRBJ1-1; 10 nucleotides agree with TRBD1. CDR3 length: 14 amino acids. J gave up 6 bases and V 6 bases, and 7 bases lay outside the gene matches. In germline, CDR1 is SEHNR, CDR2 FQNEAQ (reference sequence). CDR3 DNA sequence: TGTGCCAGCAGTTCGGACAGGGGGGCGTCTGAAGCTTTCTTT. This encodes CASSSDRGASEAFF.

This clonotype was counted a few times. V usage is TRBV24-1 and J usage is TRBJ2-7; 11 bases are a match to TRBD2. Germline V gene data show CDR1 as KGHDR and CDR2 as SFDVKD. V shed 7 bases and J 1 base; nucleotides not matched to a gene: 11. This CDR3 has 17 residues. The CDR3 spells CATRLGTSGARSYEQYF. The DNA of the CDR3 is TGTGCCACCAGGTTGGGGACTAGCGGAGCCAGATCCTACGAGCAGTACTTC.

The chain has TRBV30 and TRBJ1-4; 7 bases align to TRBD1. The germline CDR1 and CDR2 sequences are GTSNPN and SVGIG (reference sequence). CDR3 size: 16 residues. The V gene end was trimmed by 7 bases and the J gene end by 0 bases; junction bases not matched to a gene: 11. CDR3 amino acids: CASKRQGYTTNEKLFF. The CDR3 coding sequence is TGTGCCTCCAAACGACAGGGCTATACAACTAATGAAAAACTGTTTTTT. The whole variable domain, filled in from reference TRBV30 and TRBJ1-4, reads SQTIHQWPATLVQPVGSPLSLECTVEGTSNPNLYWYRQAAGRGLQLLFYSVGIGQISSEVPQNLSASRPQDRQFILSSKKLLLSDSGFYLCASKRQGYTTNEKLFFGSGTQLSVL.

This clonotype was observed a handful of times. V usage is TRBV6-1 and J usage is TRBJ2-4; D is perhaps TRBD2 (6 bases). The J call is doubtful: the DNA matches TRBJ2-7 better. Germline V gene data show CDR1 as MNHNS and CDR2 as SASEGT. The CDR3 totals 15 residues. The CDR3 loop is CASIPRDSAFYEQYF. The CDR3 bases are TGTGCCAGCATCCCCCGGGACTCGGCCTTCTACGAGCAGTACTTC.

This clonotype was counted a few times. The gene calls are TRBV6-5 and TRBJ2-5; D may be TRBD1 or TRBD2 (6 bases each). The germline V gene encodes CDR1 MNHEY and CDR2 SVGAGI. V lost 10 bases and J 4 bases, leaving 19 bases between the germline ends. The CDR3 extends over 14 amino acids. Here the CDR3 DNA reads TGTGCCACGTCCCCCGGGGGCAGGGCAGAGACCCAGTACTTC. Translation gives CATSPGGRAETQYF.